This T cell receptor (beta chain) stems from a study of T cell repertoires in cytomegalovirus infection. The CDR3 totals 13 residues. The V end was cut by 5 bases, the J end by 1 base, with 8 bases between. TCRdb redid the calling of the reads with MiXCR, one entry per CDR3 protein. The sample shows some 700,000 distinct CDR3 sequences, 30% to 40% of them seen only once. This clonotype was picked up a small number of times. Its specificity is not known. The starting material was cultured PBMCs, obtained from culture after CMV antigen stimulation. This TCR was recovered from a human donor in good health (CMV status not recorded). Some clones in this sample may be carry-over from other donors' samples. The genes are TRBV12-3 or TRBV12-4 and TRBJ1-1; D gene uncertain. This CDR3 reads CASSAAGNTEAFF. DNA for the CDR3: TGTGCCAGCAGTGCCGCAGGGAACACTGAAGCTTTCTTT.